A selection of T cell receptor beta chains follows, all from one sample in a study of CD8+CD57+ T cells in acquired aplastic anemia. Each CDR3 protein gets one entry after TCRdb re-called the reads with MiXCR. The sample records roughly 500,000 distinct CDR3 sequences, less than 35% being singletons. Sequencing was performed on sorted CD4+, CD8+, or CD8+CD57+ T cells (not recorded which) from PBMCs. Every receptor here comes from a human donor with aplastic anemia. Each CDR3 is given with its conserved first and last residue. D genes are given only for firm matches. The listing skips clone size in some rows; elsewhere it reads once, few, many or a size class.

>.|TRBJ1-4|.|TRBV19
CASSAPDASTNEKLFF
TGTGCCAGTAGTGCTCCTGACGCCTCAACTAATGAAAAACTGTTTTTT
>.|TRBJ1-6|few|TRBV12-5
CASGLVGTGSNSPLHF
TGTGCTAGTGGTTTGGTAGGAACAGGGTCTAATTCACCCCTCCACTTT
>.|TRBJ2-7|many|TRBV25-1
CASSDSWNEQYF
TGTGCCAGCAGTGATTCGTGGAACGAGCAGTACTTC
>.|TRBJ1-6|few|TRBV10-3
CAITSGKTQTPLHF
TGTGCCATCACTTCAGGGAAAACTCAGACACCCCTCCACTTT
>.|TRBJ2-3|few|TRBV7-6
CASSLGVGGAVRTDTQYF
TGTGCCAGCAGCTTAGGAGTTGGGGGCGCGGTCAGGACAGATACGCAGTATTTT
>.|TRBJ1-5|.|TRBV11-1
CASSPATDGVGIDQPQHF
TGTGCCAGCAGCCCGGCCACGGACGGGGTTGGTATAGATCAGCCCCAGCATTTT
>.|TRBJ1-4|.|TRBV18
CASSRLGTFNEKLFF
TGTGCCAGCTCACGCCTGGGGACGTTCAATGAAAAACTGTTTTTT
>TRBD2|TRBJ2-1|.|TRBV19
CASRNLAGGEQFF
TGTGCCAGTAGAAATTTAGCGGGGGGTGAGCAGTTCTTC
>TRBD2|TRBJ2-1|.|TRBV7-6
CASSAPTSGAYNERFF
TGTGCCAGCAGCGCCCCAACTAGCGGAGCATACAATGAGCGGTTCTTC
>.|TRBJ2-3|.|TRBV24-1
CATQSASGNTDTQYF
TGTGCCACCCAGTCGGCCTCTGGAAACACAGATACGCAGTATTTT
>.|TRBJ1-2|.|TRBV7-9
CASSLVPAEGYTF
TGTGCCAGCAGCTTGGTCCCCGCCGAGGGCTACACCTTC
>TRBD1|TRBJ2-7|few|TRBV2
CASGEGTGYYEQYF
TGTGCCAGCGGAGAGGGGACAGGGTATTACGAGCAGTACTTC
>TRBD1|TRBJ2-2|few|TRBV15
CATSRGGTGGTNTGELFF
TGTGCCACCAGCAGAGGGGGGACAGGGGGCACGAACACCGGGGAGCTGTTTTTT
>.|TRBJ1-1|.|TRBV4-2
CASSQEGRGDTEAFF
TGTGCCAGTAGCCAAGAGGGGAGAGGGGACACTGAAGCTTTCTTT
>.|TRBJ2-5|.|TRBV5-1
CASSGGLGETQYF
TGCGCCAGCAGCGGGGGACTCGGGGAGACCCAGTACTTC
>.|TRBJ1-1|many|TRBV25-1
CASTLTASNEAFF
TGTGCCAGCACCTTGACAGCTTCAAATGAAGCTTTCTTT
>.|TRBJ2-7|.|TRBV11-2
CASRQSWSGATYEQYF
TGTGCCAGCCGCCAAAGTTGGTCAGGGGCCACCTACGAGCAGTACTTC
>.|TRBJ1-1|many|TRBV19
CASSMTGWNTEAFF
TGTGCCAGTAGTATGACAGGTTGGAACACTGAAGCTTTCTTT
>.|TRBJ2-2|few|TRBV18
CASSPTGTGELFF
TGTGCCAGCTCACCAACTGGTACCGGGGAGCTGTTTTTT
>TRBD1|TRBJ1-2|many|TRBV9
CASSVGTGNYGYTF
TGTGCCAGCAGCGTAGGGACAGGGAACTATGGCTACACCTTC
>TRBD2|TRBJ2-1|.|TRBV7-6
CASSSLGLADEQFF
TGTGCCAGCAGCTCGCTCGGCCTAGCGGATGAGCAGTTCTTC
>.|TRBJ2-1|.|TRBV4-3
CASSQENGASQFF
TGCGCCAGCAGCCAAGAGAATGGGGCCTCGCAGTTCTTC
>TRBD1|TRBJ1-2|many|TRBV19
CASNGRLSGTGDGYTF
TGTGCCAGTAACGGAAGGCTTTCCGGGACAGGGGATGGCTACACCTTC
>TRBD1|TRBJ1-6|.|TRBV10-3
CAISKRQGISYNSPLHF
TGTGCCATCAGTAAACGACAGGGGATCTCCTATAATTCACCCCTCCACTTT